This T cell receptor (beta chain) stems from a study of blood T cells in healthy people across ages. Study conclusions and caveats: As age increased, TCR beta diversity per million T cells fell in a roughly linear fashion. No conclusive comparison of naive versus antigen-experienced cells was possible with unsorted PBMCs. The study found more naive CD4+ cells and higher diversity in long-lived than aged donors.

This clonotype has just one count. The antigen is unknown. V trimming: 2 bases; J trimming: 7 bases; junction bases outside the gene matches: 8. The CDR3 covers 16 residues. Per the germline V gene, CDR1 is LGHDT and CDR2 is YNNKEL (reference sequence). PCR was performed a second time for roughly 7 to 12 cycles using a sample-barcoded 5' primer and a J-beta primer mix. MiXCR was run by TCRdb on the 5' RACE reads, yielding one entry per CDR3 protein. The sample includes 1,100,000 or so distinct CDR3 sequences, over 35% of them seen just once. The sample comprised blood. The TCR comes from an older woman in good health. The V call is TRBV3-1, the J call TRBJ2-1, with 10 bases fitting TRBD2. Written as DNA, the CDR3 is TGTGCCAGCAGCCAATGGACTAGCGGTCAGGGTAATGAGCAGTTCTTC. It translates to CASSQWTSGQGNEQFF.